These 32 T cell receptor beta chains were sequenced from one sample in a study of T cell responses to AZD1222 COVID-19 vaccine. TCRdb keeps only in-frame clones here, not all; method: immunoSEQ multiplex PCR. This table has fewer than 120,000 clones, roughly four fifths appearing once. This specimen was peripheral blood, taken on day 0 of AZD1222 vaccination. The receptors here all came from an adult in good health.

This sequence joins TRBV28 and TRBJ2-3, with a weak D call TRBD2 (7 bases). V gave up 4 bases and J gave up 3 bases, with 20 bases separating them. Germline V gene lookup returns CDR1 MDHEN and CDR2 SYDVKM. This CDR3 contains 17 residues. The CDR3 nucleotides read TGTGCCAGCAGTTCCCGAGGGGGGGGCCTGGCAACAGATACGCAGTATTTT. This gives the protein CASSSRGGGLATDTQYF.

This clone was seen a few times. The chain employs TRBV18 and TRBJ1-2, with TRBD1 identical over 10 bases. The J segment lost 8 bases and the V segment lost 5 bases, leaving 11 bases of the junction unmatched. The CDR3 has 15 amino acids. Germline loops: CDR1 KGHSH, CDR2 LQKENI. The CDR3 coding sequence is TGTGCCAGCTCAGGCCCGGGACAGGGGTCTGGAGGCTACACCTTC. It codes for CASSGPGQGSGGYTF.

The gene calls are TRBV18 and TRBJ1-1; 9 bases agree with TRBD1. V shed 8 bases, J shed 3 bases, and the junction held 10 bases outside the gene matches. The germline CDR1 and CDR2 sequences are KGHSH and LQKENI. The CDR3 sequence is 15 residues long. The CDR3 loop is CASLNLGQGHTEAFF. The CDR3 DNA sequence: TGTGCCAGCCTCAACCTCGGACAGGGGCACACTGAAGCTTTCTTT.

This rearrangement joins TRBV6-5 to TRBJ2-7; D ambiguous. Germline V gives CDR1 MNHEY, CDR2 SVGAGI. Trimming removed 6 bases at V and 1 base at J, with 13 bases between. This CDR3 has 14 amino acids. CDR3 amino acids: CASRKGRLSYEQYF. As DNA, the CDR3 is TGTGCCAGCAGAAAAGGCAGATTATCCTACGAGCAGTACTTC.

The chain links TRBV7-6 to TRBJ1-4; weak D call: TRBD1 (6 bases). The V gene lost 5 bases and the J gene lost 5 bases, with 15 bases spanning the gap. Germline V gene lookup returns CDR1 SGHVS and CDR2 FNYEAQ. The CDR3 has 15 residues. DNA for the CDR3: TGTGCCAGCAGCACTAGTGGGGGCGCGAATGAAAAACTGTTTTTT. Translated, it gives CASSTSGGANEKLFF.

This clone occurred a few times. The V gene is TRBV7-9, the J gene TRBJ1-2; D remains ambiguous. This CDR3 is built from 19 residues. Germline V lookup: CDR1 SEHNR, CDR2 FQNEAQ (reference sequence). The V end was cut by 5 bases, the J end by 1 base, with 26 bases between. CDR3 loop: CASSPKRRLEGQHNYGYTF. The CDR3 DNA reads TGTGCCAGCAGCCCAAAACGTCGATTAGAGGGCCAGCATAACTATGGCTACACCTTC.

The chain is built from TRBV29-1 and TRBJ1-1; D uncertain. Germline loops: CDR1 SQVTM, CDR2 ANQGSEA. Between the trimmed V and J ends, which lost 4 bases and 1 base, there was a span of 4 bases. The CDR3 is 11 amino acids. Here the CDR3 reads CSVVRNTEAFF. The CDR3 nucleotides are TGCAGCGTTGTACGGAACACTGAAGCTTTCTTT.

The chain couples TRBV6-5 to TRBJ2-1; possibly TRBD2 for D (6 bases). The germline V gene encodes CDR1 MNHEY and CDR2 SVGAGI. The CDR3 consists of 15 residues. Between the trimmed V and J ends, which lost 2 bases and 4 bases, there was a span of 12 bases. The CDR3: CASSYDGTQYNEQFF. Here the CDR3 DNA reads TGTGCCAGCAGTTACGACGGGACTCAATACAATGAGCAGTTCTTC.

The rearrangement links TRBV11-2 to TRBJ2-3, with 14 bases fitting TRBD2. The CDR3 contains 16 residues. With V trimmed by 5 bases and J by 6 bases, 7 bases remained unmatched. Germline V lookup: CDR1 SGHAT, CDR2 FQNNGV. The DNA of the CDR3 is TGTGCCAGCAGCCGGGGGACTAGCGGGAGAACGGATACGCAGTATTTT. As protein: CASSRGTSGRTDTQYF.

The rearrangement joins TRBV29-1 to TRBJ2-1; weak D call: TRBD1 (6 bases). V lost 8 bases to trimming and J lost 7 bases, with 15 bases between them. The CDR3 has 12 residues. CDR1 and CDR2 from the germline V gene are SQVTM and ANQGSEA. For the CDR3, the DNA is TGCAGCCTGGGACATTTGCGAAATGAGCAGTTCTTC. It yields the protein CSLGHLRNEQFF.

The rearrangement uses TRBV13 and TRBJ2-1; weak D call: TRBD2 (5 bases). V was clipped by 1 base and J by 6 bases, with 7 bases between them. The V gene's germline CDR1 is PRHDT and CDR2 FYEKMQ (reference sequence). This CDR3 spans 13 amino acids. The CDR3 reads CASSLARGNEQFF. CDR3 DNA sequence: TGTGCCAGCAGCTTAGCTCGGGGCAATGAGCAGTTCTTC.

The gene calls are TRBV19 and TRBJ2-2; TRBD1 aligns across 7 bases. The germline V gene encodes CDR1 LNHDA and CDR2 SQIVND (reference sequence). The CDR3 length is 14 residues. V shed 10 bases and J 3 bases; nucleotides not matched to a gene: 8. CDR3 sequence (DNA): TGTGCCACCAAAGGGGGCCTGGACACCGGGGAGCTGTTTTTT. This translates into CATKGGLDTGELFF.

The rearrangement joins TRBV6-2 or TRBV6-3 to TRBJ1-3, with a possible D match to TRBD1 (5 bases). The CDR3 loop spans 15 amino acids. Germline loops: CDR1 MNHEY, CDR2 SVGEGT. The V and J ends lost 2 bases and 2 bases respectively, with 10 bases between them. The CDR3 spells CASSYKRGTGNTIYF. CDR3 in DNA: TGTGCCAGCAGTTACAAGCGGGGGACTGGAAACACCATATATTTT.

This clone was seen just once. The chain carries TRBV6-2 or TRBV6-3 and TRBJ1-1, with D hard to call. Trimming pared 6 bases from V and 11 bases from J, leaving 22 bases between. The CDR3 is 14 amino acids. Germline values: CDR1 MNHEY, CDR2 SVGEGT. The CDR3 DNA sequence: TGTGCCAGCAGCCGCTATGAGATGGCGCTCGGGGCTTTCTTT. It yields the protein CASSRYEMALGAFF.

The chain has TRBV28 and TRBJ1-2; D remains unclear. Per germline, CDR1 MDHEN and CDR2 SYDVKM. The CDR3 has 16 residues. Trimming left V 4 bases short and J 5 bases short, with 20 bases between. CDR3 DNA sequence: TGTGCCAGCAGTTATTCGACGGTAGTCGCCCGATATGGCTACACCTTC. Encoded protein: CASSYSTVVARYGYTF.

In DNA form, the CDR3 reads TGTGCCAGCTCATCCCGGACGGAAAGCTCTGGAAACACCATATATTTT. It yields the protein CASSSRTESSGNTIYF. This rearrangement joins TRBV18 to TRBJ1-3; D gene uncertain. Trimming stripped 5 bases from V and 0 bases from J, with 14 bases between. The CDR3 contains 16 residues. Per germline, CDR1 KGHSH and CDR2 LQKENI.

The chain combines TRBV9 with TRBJ2-1; TRBD2 matches 11 bases. CDR1 is SGDLS and CDR2 is YYNGEE in the germline V gene. The CDR3 spans 15 residues. V trimming: 3 bases; J trimming: 2 bases; junction bases outside the gene matches: 1. The CDR3, as DNA: TGTGCCAGCAGCGAGGGACTAGCGGCCTACAATGAGCAGTTCTTC. Its translation is CASSEGLAAYNEQFF.

The chain joins TRBV28 to TRBJ1-4; maybe TRBD1 (6 bases). This CDR3 region has 15 residues. Trimming left V 6 bases short and J 3 bases short, with 14 bases between. Germline V gene sequence: CDR1 MDHEN, CDR2 SYDVKM. DNA of the CDR3: TGTGCCAGCAGCACCCACAGGGATGCTAATGAAAAACTGTTTTTT. Translation: CASSTHRDANEKLFF.

This chain connects TRBV7-2 to TRBJ2-2; D is possibly TRBD2 (6 bases). Trimming removed 4 bases at V and 0 bases at J, with 12 bases between. Per the germline V gene, CDR1 is SGHTA and CDR2 is FQGNSA. The CDR3 contains 16 residues. For the CDR3, the DNA is TGTGCCAGCAGCTCTACGGGACTGGCGAACACCGGGGAGCTGTTTTTT. Translated, it gives CASSSTGLANTGELFF.

The V gene is TRBV6-6, the J gene TRBJ1-2; TRBD1 is a possible D gene (5 bases). With 0 bases removed from V and 3 bases from J, the gap between germline ends came to 5 bases. Germline-derived CDR1 and CDR2 are MNHNY and SVGAGI (reference sequence). This CDR3 region has 13 residues. The CDR3 DNA reads as TGTGCCAGCAGTTACTCGGGGGACTATGGCTACACCTTC. It is translated as CASSYSGDYGYTF.

The J gene is TRBJ1-2, the V gene TRBV7-9; no definite D call. Per germline, CDR1 SEHNR and CDR2 FQNEAQ (reference sequence). V lost 2 bases to trimming and J lost 4 bases, with 11 bases between them. This CDR3 is 14 amino acids long. The CDR3 is CASSLNGGAYGYTF. The CDR3 region has the DNA TGTGCCAGCAGCTTAAACGGCGGTGCCTATGGCTACACCTTC.

The rearrangement joins TRBV18 to TRBJ2-1, with 9 positions matching TRBD1. This CDR3 is built from 17 residues. Germline CDR1 and CDR2: KGHSH and LQKENI. Unmatched junction bases numbered 7, after V lost 4 bases and J lost 0 bases. The CDR3 DNA reads as TGTGCCAGCTCACTCACCCCGACAGGGGGCTCCTACAATGAGCAGTTCTTC. Its protein product is CASSLTPTGGSYNEQFF.

This chain connects TRBV14 to TRBJ1-4; 8 bases line up with TRBD1. Germline CDR1 reads SGHDN; CDR2 reads FVKESK. The trim removed 4 bases at V and 5 bases at J, leaving 6 bases unmatched. CDR3 length equals 15 residues. CDR3 in amino acids: CASSPTTGVNEKLFF. The CDR3 nucleotides are TGTGCCAGCAGCCCAACGACAGGGGTCAATGAAAAACTGTTTTTT.

The chain carries TRBV28 and TRBJ2-5; unclear D gene. This CDR3 has 15 amino acids. Trimming removed 3 bases from V and 6 bases from J, with 17 bases in between. Looked up from germline, CDR1 is MDHEN and CDR2 is SYDVKM. CDR3 DNA sequence: TGTGCCAGCAGTTTGGCTTCCCGAGCGCACAAGACCCAGTACTTC. Encoded protein: CASSLASRAHKTQYF. The variable domain in full, completed from reference TRBV28 and TRBJ2-5, reads DVKVTQSSRYLVKRTGEKVFLECVQDMDHENMFWYRQDPGLGLRLIYFSYDVKMKEKGDIPEGYSVSREKKERFSLILESASTNQTSMYLCASSLASRAHKTQYFGPGTRLLVL.

The chain combines TRBV3-1 (or the pseudogene TRBV3-2) with TRBJ2-7, with D tentatively TRBD1 or TRBD2 (5 bases each). The CDR3 has 15 amino acids. V gave up 4 bases and J gave up 5 bases, with 18 bases separating them. Germline lookup yields CDR1 LGHDT and CDR2 YNNKEL (reference sequence). The CDR3 protein is CASSPSSGKTDEQYF. In DNA form, the CDR3 reads TGTGCCAGCAGCCCTAGCTCAGGGAAAACGGACGAGCAGTACTTC.

The genes are TRBV4-1 and TRBJ1-4; no definite D call. This CDR3 has 14 amino acids. The V end was cut by 3 bases, the J end by 3 bases, with 8 bases between. The germline gives CDR1 MGHRA, CDR2 YSYEKL. CDR3 sequence: CASSQSRSNEKLFF. CDR3 sequence (DNA): TGCGCCAGCAGCCAGAGCCGGTCTAATGAAAAACTGTTTTTT.

The gene calls are TRBV6-5 and TRBJ2-1; D assignment may be TRBD1 or TRBD2 (5 bases each). Germline V gene data show CDR1 as MNHEY and CDR2 as SVGAGI. The CDR3 has 11 amino acids. Trimming took 7 bases from V and 7 from J, leaving 8 bases between them. The CDR3 coding sequence is TGTGCCAGCAAGAGGGGAAATGAGCAGTTCTTC. Translation: CASKRGNEQFF.

V usage is TRBV3-1 (or the pseudogene TRBV3-2) and J usage is TRBJ2-5; TRBD2 might be the D (5 bases). The CDR3 has 15 residues. Germline V lookup: CDR1 LGHDT, CDR2 YNNKEL (reference sequence). V lost 4 bases and J 4 bases, leaving 16 bases between the germline ends. The chain's CDR3 is CASSLVSGVRETQYF. The DNA for the CDR3 is TGTGCCAGCAGCCTTGTTTCCGGGGTGAGAGAGACCCAGTACTTC.

Only one count was recorded for this clone. V usage is TRBV6-5 and J usage is TRBJ1-2, with 7 bases fitting TRBD1. The V and J ends lost 3 bases and 5 bases, in that order; junction bases with no gene match: 12. Germline CDR1 MNHEY, CDR2 SVGAGI. The CDR3 runs 16 residues. For the CDR3, the DNA is TGTGCCAGCAGTTATCGTACCCGGACAGGCCCATATGGCTACACCTTC. It codes for CASSYRTRTGPYGYTF.

The chain couples TRBV7-2 to TRBJ1-5; tentative D call: TRBD1 (5 bases). Germline V gives CDR1 SGHTA, CDR2 FQGNSA. Trimming pared 5 bases from V and 3 bases from J, leaving 8 bases between. CDR3 size: 13 residues. DNA for the CDR3: TGTGCCAGCAGCCTACAGGCCAATCAGCCCCAGCATTTT. Protein product: CASSLQANQPQHF.

This clone came up a few times. The V call is TRBV18, the J call TRBJ1-2; D unresolved. Trimming cost V 4 bases and J 6 bases, with 21 bases left between them. CDR3 size: 16 residues. Germline CDR1 KGHSH, CDR2 LQKENI. The DNA of the CDR3 is TGTGCCAGCTCACTGTATCCGGGCCGCAAGGATAATGGCTACACCTTC. Its translation: CASSLYPGRKDNGYTF.

V gene TRBV2 combines with J gene TRBJ2-3; 12 bases are shared with TRBD2. This CDR3 is built from 16 residues. CDR1 and CDR2 from the germline V gene are SNHLY and FYNNEI. The trim removed 6 bases at V and 0 bases at J, leaving 4 bases unmatched. The CDR3 loop reads CASRRGLAGSTDTQYF. The CDR3 bases are TGTGCCAGCAGAAGAGGACTAGCGGGGAGCACAGATACGCAGTATTTT.